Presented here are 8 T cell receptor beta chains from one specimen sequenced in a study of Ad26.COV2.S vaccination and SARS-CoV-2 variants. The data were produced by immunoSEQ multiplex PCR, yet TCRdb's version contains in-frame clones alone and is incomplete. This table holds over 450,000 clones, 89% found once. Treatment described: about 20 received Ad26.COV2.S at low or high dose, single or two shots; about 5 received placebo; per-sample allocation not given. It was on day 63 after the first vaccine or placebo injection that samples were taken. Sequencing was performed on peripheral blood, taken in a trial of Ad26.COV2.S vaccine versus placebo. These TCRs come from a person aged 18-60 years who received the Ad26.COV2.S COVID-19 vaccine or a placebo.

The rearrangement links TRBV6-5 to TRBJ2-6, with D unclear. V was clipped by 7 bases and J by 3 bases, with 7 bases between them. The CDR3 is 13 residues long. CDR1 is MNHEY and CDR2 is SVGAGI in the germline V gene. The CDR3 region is CASKLYGANVLTF. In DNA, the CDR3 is TGTGCCAGCAAGCTTTATGGGGCCAACGTCCTGACTTTC.

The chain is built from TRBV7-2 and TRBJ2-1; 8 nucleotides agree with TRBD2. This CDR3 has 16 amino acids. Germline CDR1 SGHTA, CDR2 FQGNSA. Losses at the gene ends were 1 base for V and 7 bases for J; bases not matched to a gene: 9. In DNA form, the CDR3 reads TGTGCCAGCAGCTTAGTTCTTATGGGCGGGGGGAATGAGCAGTTCTTC. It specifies CASSLVLMGGGNEQFF. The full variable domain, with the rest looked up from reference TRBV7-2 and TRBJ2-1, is GAGVSQSPSNKVTEKGKDVELRCDPISGHTALYWYRQSLGQGLEFLIYFQGNSAPDKSGLPSDRFSAERTGGSVSTLTIQRTQQEDSAVYLCASSLVLMGGGNEQFFGPGTRLTVL.

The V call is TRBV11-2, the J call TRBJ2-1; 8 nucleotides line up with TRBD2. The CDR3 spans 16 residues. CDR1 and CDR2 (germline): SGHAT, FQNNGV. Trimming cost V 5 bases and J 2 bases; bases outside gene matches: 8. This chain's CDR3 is CASSLTGGPTYNEQFF. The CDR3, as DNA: TGTGCCAGCAGCCTTACGGGAGGGCCCACCTACAATGAGCAGTTCTTC.

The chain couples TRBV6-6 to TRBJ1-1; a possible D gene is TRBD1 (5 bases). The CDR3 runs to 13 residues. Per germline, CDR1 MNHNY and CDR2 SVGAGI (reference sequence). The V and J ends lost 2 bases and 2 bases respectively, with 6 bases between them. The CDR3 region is CASSYGGNTEAFF. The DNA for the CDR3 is TGTGCCAGCAGTTACGGGGGTAACACTGAAGCTTTCTTT.

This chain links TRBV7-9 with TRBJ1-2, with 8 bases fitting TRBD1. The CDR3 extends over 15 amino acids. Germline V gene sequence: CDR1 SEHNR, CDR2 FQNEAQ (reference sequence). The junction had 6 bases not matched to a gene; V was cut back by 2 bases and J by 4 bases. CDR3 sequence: CASSLSQTGGYGYTF. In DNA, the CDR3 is TGTGCCAGCAGCTTATCACAAACAGGGGGCTATGGCTACACCTTC. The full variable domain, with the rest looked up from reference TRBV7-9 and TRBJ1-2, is DTGVSQNPRHKITKRGQNVTFRCDPISEHNRLYWYRQTLGQGPEFLTYFQNEAQLEKSRLLSDRFSAERPKGSFSTLEIQRTEQGDSAMYLCASSLSQTGGYGYTFGSGTRLTVV.

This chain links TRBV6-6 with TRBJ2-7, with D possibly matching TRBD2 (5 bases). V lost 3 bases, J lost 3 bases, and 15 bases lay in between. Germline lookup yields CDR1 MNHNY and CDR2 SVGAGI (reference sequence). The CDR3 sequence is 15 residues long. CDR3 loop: CASSYVGEPVYEQYF. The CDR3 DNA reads TGTGCCAGCAGTTATGTCGGGGAGCCGGTCTACGAGCAGTACTTC.

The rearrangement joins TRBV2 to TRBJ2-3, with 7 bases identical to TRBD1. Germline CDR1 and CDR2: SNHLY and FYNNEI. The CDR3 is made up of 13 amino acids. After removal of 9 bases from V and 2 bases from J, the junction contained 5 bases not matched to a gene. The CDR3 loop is CARTGTDTDTQYF. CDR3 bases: TGTGCCAGAACCGGGACAGACACAGATACGCAGTATTTT.

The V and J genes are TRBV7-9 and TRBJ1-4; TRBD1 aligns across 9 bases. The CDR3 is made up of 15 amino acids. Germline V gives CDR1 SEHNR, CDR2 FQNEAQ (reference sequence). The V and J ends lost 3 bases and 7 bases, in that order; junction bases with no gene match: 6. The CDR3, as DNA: TGTGCCAGCAGCTTCTTGACAGGGGGGCGTGAAAAACTGTTTTTT. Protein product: CASSFLTGGREKLFF.